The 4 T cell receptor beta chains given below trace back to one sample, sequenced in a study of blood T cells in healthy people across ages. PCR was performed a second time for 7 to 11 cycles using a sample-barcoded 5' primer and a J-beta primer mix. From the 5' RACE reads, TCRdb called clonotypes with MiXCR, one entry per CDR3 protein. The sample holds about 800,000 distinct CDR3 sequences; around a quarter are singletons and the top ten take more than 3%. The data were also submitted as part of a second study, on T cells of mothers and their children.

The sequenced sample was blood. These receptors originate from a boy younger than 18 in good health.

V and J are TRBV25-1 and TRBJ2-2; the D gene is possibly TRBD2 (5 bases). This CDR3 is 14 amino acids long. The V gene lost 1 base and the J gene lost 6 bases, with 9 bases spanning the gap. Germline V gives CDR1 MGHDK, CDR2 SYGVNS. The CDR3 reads CASSEWRLSGELFF. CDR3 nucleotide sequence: TGTGCCAGCAGTGAATGGAGGCTCTCCGGGGAGCTGTTTTTT.

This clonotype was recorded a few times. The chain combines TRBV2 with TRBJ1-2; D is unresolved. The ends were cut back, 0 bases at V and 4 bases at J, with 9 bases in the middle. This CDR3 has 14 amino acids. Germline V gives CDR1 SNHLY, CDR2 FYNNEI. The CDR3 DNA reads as TGTGCCAGCAGTGAAGCGTCGGGCCCCTATGGCTACACCTTC. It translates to CASSEASGPYGYTF.

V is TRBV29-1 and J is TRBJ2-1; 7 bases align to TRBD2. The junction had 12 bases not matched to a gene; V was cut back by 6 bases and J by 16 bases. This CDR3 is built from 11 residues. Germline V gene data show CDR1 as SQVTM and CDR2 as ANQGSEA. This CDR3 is CSVLREQRGFF. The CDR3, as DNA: TGCAGCGTCCTCAGGGAACAGCGGGGTTTCTTC.

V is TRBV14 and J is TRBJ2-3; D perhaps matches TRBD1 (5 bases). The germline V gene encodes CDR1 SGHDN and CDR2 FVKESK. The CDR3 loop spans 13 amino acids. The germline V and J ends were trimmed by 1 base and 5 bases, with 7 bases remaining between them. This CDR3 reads CASSQGGEDTQYF. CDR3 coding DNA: TGTGCCAGCAGCCAAGGGGGCGAAGATACGCAGTATTTT.